Listed here is a single TCR beta chain. Original methodology: Reference gene primers were amplified, and this amplification served to estimate nucleated cell counts. The method was immunoSEQ multiplex PCR; TCRdb's version includes in-frame clones alone and lacks a portion of them. V, J and clone size reflect that table, while D and trimming were determined from the DNA. The table includes 300,000 to 450,000 clones, approximately 91% detected once. The study drew participants aged roughly 18 to 95 years from around 24 US areas. Participants had their cohort set by participant-reported clinical history. J was trimmed by 3 bases and V by 0 bases; bases with no gene match: 3. CDR1 is SGDLS and CDR2 is YYNGEE in the germline V gene. CDR3 length equals 15 residues. The data were taken from a study of blood T cell repertoires in COVID-19. Study at large: From the United States, Italy and Spain came samples of acute and convalescent COVID-19.

Material for sequencing was PBMCs or T cells enriched from blood (not recorded which). The V call is TRBV9, the J call TRBJ1-5; 7 bases align to TRBD1. This sequence was found in a woman in her 30s who had been exposed to COVID-19. The CDR3 bases are TGTGCCAGCAGCGTAGGGGACAGCCTCAATCAGCCCCAGCATTTT. This gives the protein CASSVGDSLNQPQHF. Supplemented by reference TRBV9 and TRBJ1-5, the full variable domain reads DSGVTQTPKHLITATGQRVTLRCSPRSGDLSVYWYQQSLDQGLQFLIQYYNGEERAKGNILERFSAQQFPDLHSELNLSSLELGDSALYFCASSVGDSLNQPQHFGDGTRLSIL.